Following are 17 T cell receptor beta chains from one sample sequenced in a study of type 1 and type 2 diabetes patients. Amplification started from genomic DNA. The TCR beta CDR3 region was amplified using 30 forward and 13 reverse primers. From the multiplex PCR reads, TCRdb called clonotypes with MiXCR, one entry per CDR3 protein. The sample consists of fewer than 300,000 distinct CDR3 sequences, roughly 44% of them appearing once. Sequencing input: peripheral blood mononuclear cells (PBMCs). The receptors derive from a man in his late teens or twenties with type 2 diabetes.

V and J are TRBV6-6 and TRBJ1-6; 9 positions agree with TRBD1. CDR3 length: 13 amino acids. Germline-derived CDR1 and CDR2 are MNHNY and SVGAGI (reference sequence). The ends lost 6 bases at V and 9 bases at J; junction bases unmatched: 3. The CDR3 DNA reads as TGTGCCAGCAGGACAGGGGGAAGTTCACCCCTCCACTTT. Translation: CASRTGGSSPLHF.

This chain links TRBV29-1 with TRBJ2-5, with 12 positions matching TRBD1. V gave up 5 bases and J gave up 5 bases; unmatched junction bases: 12. The CDR3 runs 16 residues. CDR1 is SQVTM and CDR2 is ANQGSEA in the germline V gene. CDR3 DNA: TGCAGCGTTCCGGGACAGGGGGCTTGGGAGGAGGAGACCCAGTACTTC. It translates to CSVPGQGAWEEETQYF.

This chain uses TRBV13 with TRBJ1-6, with D maybe TRBD1 (5 bases). Germline V gene sequence: CDR1 PRHDT, CDR2 FYEKMQ (reference sequence). V lost 6 bases and J lost 3, with 12 bases in between. This CDR3 is 15 amino acids long. The CDR3 sequence: CASSGTGRYNSPLHF. CDR3 DNA sequence: TGTGCCAGCAGTGGGACGGGTCGCTATAATTCACCCCTCCACTTT.

V usage is TRBV12-5 and J usage is TRBJ2-7, with TRBD2 matching 8 bases. Looked up from germline, CDR1 is LGHNT and CDR2 is FRNRAP. This CDR3 is built from 14 residues. The CDR3 bases are TGTGCCAGCTCCGCCGGGACTAGTGTCTACGAGCAGTACTTC. Translating gives CASSAGTSVYEQYF.

The rearrangement uses TRBV5-1 and TRBJ2-1, with no clear D. Germline CDR1 reads SGHRS; CDR2 reads YFSETQ. CDR3 size: 12 residues. Trimming stripped 4 bases from V and 5 bases from J, with 7 bases between. CDR3 in amino acids: CASSSGHNEQFF. As DNA, the CDR3 is TGCGCCAGCAGCAGTGGCCACAATGAGCAGTTCTTC.

A few counts support this clonotype. The chain is built from TRBV20-1 and TRBJ2-7; D uncertain. V lost 3 bases and J lost 0, with 12 bases in between. CDR3 length: 14 amino acids. CDR1 and CDR2 from the germline V gene are DFQATT and SNEGSKA (reference sequence). CDR3 sequence reads: CSASLAGNSYEQYF. The CDR3 DNA reads as TGCAGTGCTAGTTTGGCAGGCAACTCCTACGAGCAGTACTTC.

The CDR3 loop reads CAVARQQETQYF. The CDR3 bases are TGTGCCGTGGCGAGACAGCAAGAGACCCAGTACTTC. The chain couples TRBV6-6 to TRBJ2-5; D might be TRBD1 (5 bases). CDR3 length: 12 amino acids. CDR1 and CDR2 from the germline V gene are MNHNY and SVGAGI (reference sequence). Deletions cut 11 bases from V and 2 bases from J, with 12 bases between.

This sequence joins TRBV25-1 and TRBJ1-1; D unclear. CDR1 and CDR2 (germline): MGHDK, SYGVNS. This CDR3 spans 14 amino acids. V dropped 1 base and J dropped 1 base, with 7 bases sitting between them. The CDR3 protein is CASSEWGTNTEAFF. The CDR3 region has the DNA TGTGCCAGCAGTGAATGGGGTACGAACACTGAAGCTTTCTTT. The whole variable domain, filled in from reference TRBV25-1 and TRBJ1-1, reads EADIYQTPRYLVIGTGKKITLECSQTMGHDKMYWYQQDPGMELHLIHYSYGVNSTEKGDLSSESTVSRIRTEHFPLTLESARPSHTSQYLCASSEWGTNTEAFFGQGTRLTVV.

About this clonotype: A much larger clone sits a single nucleotide away, making a read error possible. The rearrangement joins TRBV6-4 to TRBJ2-2; D is possibly TRBD2 (5 bases). Trimming took 0 bases from V and 4 from J, leaving 6 bases between them. Per germline, CDR1 MRHNA and CDR2 SNTAGT. The length of the CDR3 is 14 residues. DNA of the CDR3: TGTGCCAGCAGTGACTCACGGGGCACCGGGGAGCTGTTTTTT. Encoded protein: CASSDSRGTGELFF.

This clonotype has a handful of counts. This chain joins TRBV19 and TRBJ2-7; TRBD2 is a possible D gene (6 bases). CDR3 size: 12 residues. Looked up from germline, CDR1 is LNHDA and CDR2 is SQIVND (reference sequence). The V end was cut by 5 bases, the J end by 4 bases, with 9 bases between. The CDR3 DNA is TGTGCCAGTAGTGGGGAGGAATACGAGCAGTACTTC. This encodes CASSGEEYEQYF. The variable domain in full, completed from reference TRBV19 and TRBJ2-7, reads DGGITQSPKYLFRKEGQNVTLSCEQNLNHDAMYWYRQDPGQGLRLIYYSQIVNDFQKGDIAEGYSVSREKKESFPLTVTSAQKNPTAFYLCASSGEEYEQYFGPGTRLTVT.

This clonotype was detected many times. The J gene is TRBJ2-5, the V gene TRBV10-3; maybe TRBD2 (5 bases). V gave up 8 bases and J gave up 11 bases, with 6 bases separating them. The germline CDR1 and CDR2 sequences are ENHRY and SYGVKD. This CDR3 comprises 8 residues. CDR3 amino acids: CAIPGQYF. CDR3 DNA: TGTGCCATCCCGGGACAGTACTTC.

This clonotype was recorded a few times. V is TRBV7-3 and J is TRBJ2-3, with TRBD1 identical over 7 bases. Trimming at V came to 3 bases and at J to 1 base, leaving 4 bases not matched to a gene. Germline CDR1 reads SGHTA; CDR2 reads FQGTGA. CDR3 length equals 15 residues. CDR3 region: CASSLTGFGTDTQYF. CDR3 sequence (DNA): TGTGCCAGCAGCTTGACAGGGTTTGGCACAGATACGCAGTATTTT.

This clonotype occurred once. This clone may be a read error of a much larger clone one base away. The chain is built from TRBV12-3 or TRBV12-4 and TRBJ2-5; 9 positions match TRBD2. There are 16 residues in the CDR3. This CDR3 is CASSLAIAGDQETLYF. The CDR3 DNA reads TGTGCCAGCAGTTTAGCGATAGCGGGGGACCAAGAGACCCTGTACTTC.

This clonotype has a handful of counts. The chain carries TRBV2 and TRBJ2-5, with D unresolved. This CDR3 region has 10 residues. With 4 bases removed from V and 6 bases from J, the gap between germline ends came to 3 bases. The germline gives CDR1 SNHLY, CDR2 FYNNEI. This CDR3 reads CASSGKTQYF. DNA of the CDR3: TGTGCCAGCAGTGGAAAGACCCAGTACTTC.

The gene calls are TRBV24-1 and TRBJ2-5; D gene unclear. The V gene's germline CDR1 is KGHDR and CDR2 SFDVKD. V was pared by 3 bases and J by 0 bases, with 25 bases between. The CDR3 contains 20 residues. The CDR3 loop is CATSDPARVGDNPYQETQYF. CDR3 bases: TGTGCCACCAGTGATCCCGCCCGGGTCGGCGATAACCCGTACCAAGAGACCCAGTACTTC.

A word on this clonotype: As the CDR3 is not closed by the conserved phenylalanine or tryptophan, this likely results from a read error. The chain recombines TRBV6-5 with TRBJ2-1; D remains unclear. Germline V gene sequence: CDR1 MNHEY, CDR2 SVGAGI. This CDR3 comprises 15 residues. The CDR3 sequence is CASSSSSNSHNEQFS. CDR3 sequence (DNA): TGTGCCAGCAGTTCCTCATCCAACTCCCACAATGAGCAGTTCTCC.

V usage is TRBV12-3 or TRBV12-4 and J usage is TRBJ2-7, with 10 positions matching TRBD1. Unmatched junction bases numbered 11, after V lost 2 bases and J lost 7 bases. The CDR3 contains 16 residues. The CDR3 is CASSLWGTGEIDEQYF. CDR3 bases: TGTGCCAGCAGTTTATGGGGGACAGGGGAGATCGATGAGCAGTACTTC.